These 17 T cell receptor beta chains came from one sample sequenced in a study of cytomegalovirus exposure and HLA in healthy donors. The PCR used 60 Vbeta and 13 Jbeta primers. Some clones are missing from TCRdb's copy, which holds only in-frame ones; the method was immunoSEQ multiplex PCR. Of roughly 150,000 clones in the sample, roughly 80% were seen once. Material for sequencing was PBMCs. The receptors were gathered from a man younger than 30 in good health and CMV-seropositive.

This chain links TRBV28 with TRBJ1-2; TRBD1 agrees at 7 bases. CDR3 length: 12 residues. Trimming took 9 bases from V and 8 from J; bases not matched to a gene: 9. CDR1 and CDR2 from the germline V gene are MDHEN and SYDVKM. CDR3 region: CASRGQNEGYTF. The CDR3 nucleotides are TGTGCCAGTCGGGGACAGAACGAAGGCTACACCTTC.

The genes are TRBV30 and TRBJ2-1; 7 bases are shared with TRBD2. V dropped 5 bases and J dropped 4; count of bases not matched to a gene: 5. The CDR3 contains 13 residues. Per the germline V gene, CDR1 is GTSNPN and CDR2 is SVGIG (reference sequence). The CDR3 sequence: CAWGLDVYNEQFF. The CDR3, as DNA: TGTGCCTGGGGACTAGATGTGTACAATGAGCAGTTCTTC.

The V call is TRBV6-5, the J call TRBJ2-5, with D tentatively TRBD1 (6 bases). The tail of the sequence fits TRBJ2-7 better, so the J call may be wrong. In germline, CDR1 is MNHEY, CDR2 SVGAGI. The CDR3 extends over 13 amino acids. In nucleotides, the CDR3 is TGTGCCAGCAGTCAGACAGGATCCTACGAGCAGTACTTC. It translates to CASSQTGSYEQYF.

The chain employs TRBV4-1 and TRBJ2-1; possible D gene TRBD2, 6 bases. Per germline, CDR1 MGHRA and CDR2 YSYEKL. The CDR3 extends over 16 amino acids. V dropped 1 base and J dropped 0 bases, with 10 bases sitting between them. The CDR3 is CASSQGTIGSYNEQFF. The CDR3 DNA is TGCGCCAGCAGCCAAGGGACTATCGGCTCCTACAATGAGCAGTTCTTC.

This chain uses TRBV27 with TRBJ2-7; 10 positions match TRBD2. The length of the CDR3 is 15 residues. Looked up from germline, CDR1 is MNHEY and CDR2 is SMNVEV (reference sequence). With 5 bases clipped from V and 2 bases from J, the junction kept 6 bases outside the gene matches. The CDR3 DNA reads TGTGCCAGCAGTCGATGGACTAGCGGTACCTACGAGCAGTACTTC. Translation gives CASSRWTSGTYEQYF.

The gene calls are TRBV19 and TRBJ2-3; 10 nucleotides line up with TRBD2. The germline V gene encodes CDR1 LNHDA and CDR2 SQIVND (reference sequence). V trimming: 2 bases; J trimming: 10 bases; junction bases outside the gene matches: 9. This CDR3 has 15 residues. The CDR3 loop reads CASSISVLAGSPQYF. CDR3 in DNA: TGTGCCAGTAGTATAAGTGTACTAGCGGGATCCCCGCAGTATTTT.

This chain joins TRBV27 and TRBJ1-6; no clear D. The CDR3 is 15 amino acids. Trimming took off 5 bases at V and 6 bases at J, with 14 bases between the two ends. Germline values: CDR1 MNHEY, CDR2 SMNVEV (reference sequence). CDR3 residues: CASSKTWLANSPLHF. The CDR3, as DNA: TGTGCCAGCAGTAAGACTTGGTTGGCTAATTCACCCCTCCACTTT.

The chain has TRBV28 and TRBJ2-2, with 11 bases lining up with TRBD2. With V trimmed by 6 bases and J by 5 bases, 2 bases remained unmatched. CDR3 length: 14 residues. Germline V gene lookup returns CDR1 MDHEN and CDR2 SYDVKM. The CDR3 spells CASRRLAGTGELFF. CDR3 in DNA: TGTGCCAGCAGAAGACTAGCGGGGACCGGGGAGCTGTTTTTT.

With respect to this clone: One junction end disagrees with the germline gene, perhaps due to a read error. This rearrangement joins TRBV6-1 to TRBJ1-5; tentative D call: TRBD1 (5 bases). The germline V gene has CDR1 MNHNS and CDR2 SASEGT. CDR3 size: 15 residues. The CDR3 protein is CASNLGEGSSQPQHF. In nucleotides, the CDR3 is TGTGCCAGCAATTTGGGGGAGGGGAGCAGTCAGCCCCAGCATTTT.

This clone appeared a single time. This rearrangement joins TRBV18 to TRBJ2-7, with a possible D match to TRBD1 (5 bases). This CDR3 comprises 14 residues. The germline V gene encodes CDR1 KGHSH and CDR2 LQKENI. V lost 0 bases, J lost 3 bases, and 9 bases lay in between. CDR3 nucleotides: TGTGCCAGCTCACCACCTGACAGATTCTACGAGCAGTACTTC. Its protein is CASSPPDRFYEQYF.

The sample holds one count of this clone. V is TRBV10-2 and J is TRBJ2-1; D ambiguous. The CDR3 runs to 13 residues. Germline CDR1 is WSHSY and CDR2 is SAAADI. The germline V and J ends were trimmed by 6 bases and 8 bases, with 14 bases remaining between them. CDR3 amino acids: CASRVSAQDEQFF. For the CDR3, the DNA is TGCGCCAGCAGAGTAAGTGCCCAGGATGAGCAGTTCTTC.

There are a few counts of this clone. CDR3 DNA sequence: TGTGCCAGCAGGTCCCCCTACTCTGGGGCCAACGTCCTGACTTTC. It is translated as CASRSPYSGANVLTF. This chain connects TRBV28 to TRBJ2-6; D not resolved. Germline CDR1 and CDR2: MDHEN and SYDVKM. The CDR3 extends over 15 amino acids. Deletions cut 6 bases from V and 0 bases from J, with 9 bases between.

The rearrangement links TRBV5-1 to TRBJ2-3; possible D gene TRBD2, 6 bases. The germline V and J ends were trimmed by 5 bases and 3 bases, with 10 bases remaining between them. Germline V lookup: CDR1 SGHRS, CDR2 YFSETQ. The CDR3 has 13 amino acids. The DNA of the CDR3 is TGCGCCAGCAGGGAGGGAGTTACAGATACGCAGTATTTT. Encoded protein: CASREGVTDTQYF.

To note about this clone: One end of the junction is discordant with germline, which a read error may explain. This rearrangement joins TRBV9 to TRBJ2-1; D gene unclear. CDR1 and CDR2 (germline): SGDLS, YYNGEE. This CDR3 has 11 amino acids. CDR3 amino acids: CAGSVFDEQFF. CDR3 sequence (DNA): TGTGCCGGCAGCGTATTCGATGAGCAGTTCTTC. Variable domain in full (rest from reference TRBV9 and TRBJ2-1): DSGVTQTPKHLITATGQRVTLRCSPRSGDLSVYWYQQSLDQGLQFLIQYYNGEERAKGNILERFSAQQFPDLHSELNLSSLELGDSALYFCAGSVFDEQFFGPGTRLTVL.

This chain links TRBV6-5 with TRBJ1-2, with TRBD1 as a possible D gene (5 bases). Germline V lookup: CDR1 MNHEY, CDR2 SVGAGI. This CDR3 comprises 13 residues. V was pared by 2 bases and J by 8 bases, with 12 bases between. CDR3 in DNA: TGTGCCAGCAGTTACGGAGCAGGGCCAGGCTACACCTTC. Translated, it gives CASSYGAGPGYTF.

The rearrangement links TRBV5-1 to TRBJ2-7, with a possible D match to TRBD1 (6 bases). The V end lost 4 bases, the J end lost 4 bases, and 12 bases lay between the germline ends. Germline CDR1 is SGHRS and CDR2 is YFSETQ. CDR3 length equals 13 residues. CDR3 loop: CASSRTELYEQYF. For the CDR3, the DNA is TGCGCCAGCAGCAGGACAGAATTATACGAGCAGTACTTC.

CDR3 DNA: TGTGCCAGCTCGGGGCGGGGTCACAACGAGCAGTACTTC. Protein: CASSGRGHNEQYF. The chain employs TRBV18 and TRBJ2-7; D perhaps matches TRBD2 (6 bases). CDR3 length: 13 amino acids. In germline, CDR1 is KGHSH, CDR2 LQKENI. V lost 6 bases and J lost 5, with 14 bases in between.